The 28 T cell receptor beta chains below come from one sample, sequenced in a study of T cells in Graves' hyperthyroidism and ophthalmopathy. Amplification of TCR beta CDR3 regions used RNA as the template. Using the HTBI primer set, a first-round RT-PCR was run on the TCR CDR3. TCRdb ran MiXCR on the multiplex PCR reads and lists one entry per CDR3 protein. The data hold around 500,000 distinct CDR3 sequences, with approximately 15% observed a single time. The sample consisted of blood. Receptors were obtained from a woman in her late teens or twenties with Graves' hyperthyroidism.

Details on this clonotype: This may be a read error, as it is one base from a much larger clone. This chain connects TRBV19 to TRBJ2-5, with D possibly TRBD1 on 5 matching bases. The germline V gene encodes CDR1 LNHDA and CDR2 SQIVND (reference sequence). The CDR3 is made up of 14 amino acids. Trimming shortened V by 1 base and J by 4 bases, and 10 bases separated the two germline ends. The CDR3 bases are TGTGCCAGTAGTATAGTGGGGCAGCGAGAGACCCAGTACTTC. Protein product: CASSIVGQRETQYF.

This clonotype was counted at least ten times. The rearrangement joins TRBV20-1 to TRBJ2-5, with TRBD1 matching over 8 bases. Per germline, CDR1 DFQATT and CDR2 SNEGSKA (reference sequence). This CDR3 has 13 residues. J gave up 7 bases and V 4 bases, and 8 bases lay outside the gene matches. The CDR3 is CSAKPGGVGTQYF. The CDR3 bases are TGCAGTGCTAAGCCAGGGGGCGTCGGGACCCAGTACTTC.

This clonotype was seen at least ten times. The rearrangement uses TRBV7-3 and TRBJ2-1, with 8 bases identical to TRBD2. Germline assignment: CDR1 SGHTA and CDR2 FQGTGA. Trimming at V came to 5 bases and at J to 7 bases, leaving 4 bases not matched to a gene. The CDR3 runs 13 residues. The chain's CDR3 is CASSVGTRNEQFF. The CDR3 DNA reads TGTGCCAGCAGCGTCGGGACTAGGAATGAGCAGTTCTTC.

This clonotype was recorded at least ten times. The gene calls are TRBV4-2 and TRBJ1-5, with a tentative D call TRBD1 (5 bases). Per germline, CDR1 LGHNA and CDR2 YNFKEQ. The CDR3 is 16 residues long. V was clipped by 1 base and J by 1 base, with 11 bases between them. The CDR3 bases are TGTGCCAGCAGCCAAGTTAGGGGAGGGAGCAATCAGCCCCAGCATTTT. It yields the protein CASSQVRGGSNQPQHF.

This clonotype came up a few times. The V call is TRBV7-9, the J call TRBJ1-1, with D hard to call. This CDR3 comprises 14 residues. From germline, CDR1 is SEHNR and CDR2 FQNEAQ (reference sequence). The V gene lost 2 bases and the J gene lost 11 bases, with 18 bases spanning the gap. In DNA form, the CDR3 reads TGTGCCAGCAGCTTATTGTCACCTAACTCGAGGGCTTTCTTT. It encodes CASSLLSPNSRAFF.

This clonotype was counted a few times. V and J are TRBV2 and TRBJ2-1; maybe TRBD2 (6 bases). The V end was cut by 6 bases, the J end by 10 bases, with 25 bases between. CDR3 length equals 16 residues. CDR1 SNHLY and CDR2 FYNNEI come from the germline V gene. The CDR3 nucleotides are TGTGCCAGCAGGGGCAACGGGGGAGTGGCCCCCGGCGAGCAGTTCTTC. Translation gives CASRGNGGVAPGEQFF.

This clonotype was observed many times. The chain recombines TRBV29-1 with TRBJ2-1, with TRBD2 matching 9 bases. CDR1 SQVTM and CDR2 ANQGSEA come from the germline V gene. The V and J ends lost 5 bases and 4 bases, in that order; junction bases with no gene match: 9. CDR3 length: 15 amino acids. The CDR3 sequence is CSVRVAGAEYNEQFF. The CDR3 DNA reads TGCAGCGTTAGGGTAGCGGGAGCTGAATACAATGAGCAGTTCTTC.

Details on this clonotype: Sequence at one end of the junction differs from germline and may be a read error. The chain carries TRBV2 and TRBJ2-2; D perhaps matches TRBD2 (5 bases). This CDR3 is built from 12 residues. The germline V gene has CDR1 SNHLY and CDR2 FYNNEI. This chain's CDR3 is CASSASTGELSF. In DNA form, the CDR3 reads TGTGCCAGCAGCGCCAGCACCGGGGAGCTGTCTTTT.

This clonotype was counted many times. This chain joins TRBV11-2 and TRBJ2-4; TRBD2 matches at 13 bases. The CDR3 extends over 18 amino acids. From germline, CDR1 is SGHAT and CDR2 FQNNGV. The ends lost 5 bases at V and 0 bases at J; junction bases unmatched: 7. The DNA for the CDR3 is TGTGCCAGCAGCGTATTGGGACTAGCGGGACTAGCCAAAAACATTCAGTACTTC. Residues: CASSVLGLAGLAKNIQYF.

This sequence joins TRBV6-1 and TRBJ2-6; TRBD1 agrees at 7 bases. J was trimmed by 1 base and V by 9 bases; bases with no gene match: 0. In germline, CDR1 is MNHNS, CDR2 SASEGT. This CDR3 comprises 13 residues. The CDR3 sequence is CARGQSGANVLTF. CDR3 sequence (DNA): TGTGCCAGGGGACAGTCTGGGGCCAACGTCCTGACTTTC.

This clonotype was recorded a few times. V usage is TRBV11-1 and J usage is TRBJ2-3; possibly TRBD2 for D (6 bases). Germline values: CDR1 SGHAT, CDR2 FQDESV (reference sequence). The CDR3 has 15 amino acids. V was cut by 4 bases and J by 1 base, with 12 bases left in between. CDR3 protein: CASSYFGEGTDTQYF. The CDR3 DNA follows: TGTGCCAGCAGCTACTTCGGGGAGGGCACAGATACGCAGTATTTT.

Many counts were recorded for this clonotype. The CDR3 DNA is TGTGCCAGCAGCTTAGACCAACAGGGGGGCGGGGAGACCCAGTACTTC. It is translated as CASSLDQQGGGETQYF. The J gene is TRBJ2-5, the V gene TRBV11-2; 8 bases are shared with TRBD1. The CDR3 length is 16 residues. The ends lost 0 bases at V and 5 bases at J; junction bases unmatched: 8. The germline CDR1 and CDR2 sequences are SGHAT and FQNNGV.

This clonotype was found many times. V is TRBV7-8 and J is TRBJ2-2, with TRBD2 matching over 7 bases. CDR3 size: 16 residues. V trimming: 4 bases; J trimming: 1 base; junction bases outside the gene matches: 6. Germline V gives CDR1 SGHVS, CDR2 FQNEAQ. The CDR3 sequence: CASSSLAGENTGELFF. Here the CDR3 DNA reads TGTGCCAGCAGCTCCCTGGCGGGAGAGAACACCGGGGAGCTGTTTTTT.

This clonotype was counted ten times or more. CDR3 DNA: TGTGCCAGCAGCTGGGGACAGCACTCCTACGAGCAGTACGTC. Encoded protein: CASSWGQHSYEQYV. The chain couples TRBV6-1 to TRBJ2-7, with TRBD1 matching over 7 bases. Germline CDR1 reads MNHNS; CDR2 reads SASEGT. The CDR3 runs to 14 residues. Trimming took 6 bases from V and 0 from J; bases not matched to a gene: 5.

Ten or more counts support this clonotype. The chain employs TRBV10-3 and TRBJ1-1; D gene unclear. This CDR3 contains 11 residues. V gave up 6 bases and J gave up 7 bases, with 9 bases separating them. CDR1 is ENHRY, CDR2 SYGVKD, per germline. CDR3 sequence: CAIRAEGEAFF. The CDR3 region has the DNA TGTGCCATCAGGGCTGAAGGTGAAGCTTTCTTT.

This chain links TRBV14 with TRBJ2-5; D is uncertain. The CDR3 consists of 12 residues. Trimming took 4 bases from V and 13 from J, leaving 16 bases between them. The V gene's germline CDR1 is SGHDN and CDR2 FVKESK. The CDR3 loop reads CASSPTYRLRYF. In DNA, the CDR3 is TGTGCCAGCAGCCCAACTTACAGATTAAGGTACTTC.

This clonotype was observed many times. The chain employs TRBV6-1 and TRBJ2-4, with TRBD1 matching 9 bases. CDR1 is MNHNS and CDR2 is SASEGT in the germline V gene. V was clipped by 6 bases and J by 0 bases; unmatched bases: 6. CDR3 length: 16 residues. CDR3 in amino acids: CASRSGQGLAKNIQYF. The CDR3 DNA is TGTGCCAGCAGATCCGGACAGGGGCTAGCCAAAAACATTCAGTACTTC.

In nucleotides, the CDR3 is TGCGCCAGCAGCCCCCGGGACACCTACTATGGCTACACCTTC. Protein product: CASSPRDTYYGYTF. The chain has TRBV5-1 and TRBJ1-2, with D perhaps matching TRBD1 (6 bases). V was shortened by 4 bases and J by 3 bases, with 13 bases between the two germline ends. CDR1 is SGHRS, CDR2 YFSETQ, per germline. This CDR3 region has 14 residues.

This clonotype occurred a few times. This sequence joins TRBV20-1 and TRBJ1-5; D not certain. Germline values: CDR1 DFQATT, CDR2 SNEGSKA (reference sequence). The length of the CDR3 is 12 residues. The ends were cut back, 6 bases at V and 5 bases at J, with 11 bases in the middle. The CDR3 region has the DNA TGCAGTGCCTCGATCGCGGATCAGCCCCAGCATTTT. Amino acids: CSASIADQPQHF.

This clonotype was observed many times. The chain recombines TRBV20-1 with TRBJ1-6, with D perhaps TRBD1 (5 bases). Germline V gene lookup returns CDR1 DFQATT and CDR2 SNEGSKA (reference sequence). The CDR3 loop spans 14 amino acids. Trimming removed 1 base at V and 2 bases at J, with 6 bases between. CDR3 residues: CSARGRAYNSPLHF. CDR3 DNA: TGCAGTGCTAGAGGCAGGGCCTATAATTCACCCCTCCACTTT.

The genes are TRBV12-3 or TRBV12-4 and TRBJ1-1, with D possibly TRBD1 on 6 matching bases. Trimming took off 8 bases at V and 1 base at J, with 14 bases between the two ends. This CDR3 is 14 amino acids long. This CDR3 reads CASDNTGTNTEAFF. The CDR3 nucleotides are TGTGCCAGCGATAATACAGGGACGAACACTGAAGCTTTCTTT.

This clonotype was counted a single time. A much bigger clone sits one base away, suggesting this may be a read error. The chain is built from TRBV10-3 and TRBJ2-2, with D maybe TRBD2 (7 bases). Germline loops: CDR1 ENHRY, CDR2 SYGVKD. The CDR3 sequence is 16 residues long. CDR3 sequence: CASSHSAGADTGELFF. The DNA of the CDR3 is TGTGCCAGCAGTCATTCGGCGGGGGCAGATACCGGGGAGCTGTTTTTT.

This clonotype came up many times. The gene calls are TRBV19 and TRBJ1-1; D call uncertain. V was trimmed by 4 bases and J by 0 bases, leaving 15 bases between them. This CDR3 has 16 amino acids. Germline-derived CDR1 and CDR2 are LNHDA and SQIVND (reference sequence). CDR3 nucleotide sequence: TGTGCCAGTAGTAGGGATAGACGGACCATGAACACTGAAGCTTTCTTT. The encoded protein is CASSRDRRTMNTEAFF.

Many counts were recorded for this clonotype. The chain uses TRBV30 and TRBJ2-3; 10 bases align to TRBD2. The CDR3 length is 14 residues. The germline V gene encodes CDR1 GTSNPN and CDR2 SVGIG (reference sequence). The trim removed 6 bases at V and 10 bases at J, leaving 13 bases unmatched. The CDR3 DNA reads TGTGCCTGTACAGGGAGCGGGAGGGCCATGGCGCAGTATTTT. Its translation is CACTGSGRAMAQYF.

This clonotype was picked up many times. The chain is built from TRBV5-1 and TRBJ2-1; 9 bases are a match to TRBD1. V trimming: 4 bases; J trimming: 4 bases; junction bases outside the gene matches: 9. Germline V CDR1 and CDR2: SGHRS, YFSETQ. The CDR3 covers 16 residues. DNA for the CDR3: TGCGCCAGCAGCCAACACCGGGACAGGGATTACAATGAGCAGTTCTTC. This codes for CASSQHRDRDYNEQFF.

This clonotype occurred many times. The V gene is TRBV2, the J gene TRBJ1-5, with D unclear. The CDR3 is 15 residues long. With 0 bases removed from V and 0 bases from J, the gap between germline ends came to 6 bases. Germline V gene sequence: CDR1 SNHLY, CDR2 FYNNEI. CDR3 DNA: TGTGCCAGCAGTGAAGCCTTGGTTAGCAATCAGCCCCAGCATTTT. Its protein is CASSEALVSNQPQHF.

A word on this clonotype: A much larger clone lies a single base off, so this may be a read error. J is TRBJ2-7 and V is TRBV29-1; 8 bases match TRBD2. Germline V gene lookup returns CDR1 SQVTM and CDR2 ANQGSEA. J was trimmed by 4 bases and V by 6 bases; bases with no gene match: 14. The CDR3 is 15 amino acids. The CDR3 spells CSVARVAGKGYEQYF. The CDR3 DNA sequence: TGCAGCGTCGCACGCGTAGCGGGAAAGGGGTACGAGCAGTACTTC.

This clonotype came up many times. The chain has TRBV30 and TRBJ1-6; D is unclear. The CDR3 extends over 16 amino acids. Trimming stripped 0 bases from V and 9 bases from J, with 18 bases between. Germline V CDR1 and CDR2: GTSNPN, SVGIG (reference sequence). CDR3 amino acids: CAWSVQYSLEGSPLHF. The CDR3 coding sequence is TGTGCCTGGAGTGTTCAGTACTCCCTCGAGGGTTCACCCCTCCACTTT.